This passage covers 27 T cell receptor beta chains from one sample sequenced in a study of CD8 T cells in ankylosing spondylitis. TCRdb re-analysed the 5' RACE reads in MiXCR, keeping a single row per CDR3 protein. The data contain about 260,000 distinct CDR3 sequences, 20% of them singletons. The sequencing sample was made of blood, either unsorted or a sorted T cell fraction (not recorded which). Receptors originate from a male donor with ankylosing spondylitis or in good health (not recorded which).

The genes are TRBV5-6 and TRBJ1-4; possibly TRBD1 for D (5 bases). The germline gives CDR1 SGHDT, CDR2 YYEEEE. V lost 1 base to trimming and J lost 4 bases, with 14 bases between them. This CDR3 has 16 amino acids. The CDR3 region is CASSLRTTAYNEKLFF. As DNA, the CDR3 is TGTGCCAGCAGCTTGCGAACGACAGCTTATAATGAAAAACTGTTTTTT.

The CDR3, as DNA: TGTGCCAGCAGTCCCCGGGACAGGGAATTTAGCAATGAGCAGTTCTTC. Translation gives CASSPRDREFSNEQFF. The rearrangement uses TRBV12-3 or TRBV12-4 and TRBJ2-1; 9 bases agree with TRBD1. The CDR3 spans 16 residues. V trimming: 5 bases; J trimming: 6 bases; junction bases outside the gene matches: 11.

The chain employs TRBV24-1 and TRBJ1-2; TRBD1 aligns across 8 bases. The CDR3 spans 14 residues. Per the germline V gene, CDR1 is KGHDR and CDR2 is SFDVKD. Trimming removed 4 bases from V and 5 bases from J; junction bases left unmatched: 5. CDR3 residues: CATSEAGTGYGYTF. As DNA, the CDR3 is TGTGCCACCAGTGAAGCCGGGACAGGATATGGCTACACCTTC.

This clonotype was recorded at least ten times. This chain joins TRBV5-1 and TRBJ2-3; 10 bases match TRBD2. The CDR3 has 16 residues. The V and J ends lost 4 bases and 3 bases, in that order; junction bases with no gene match: 8. Germline-derived CDR1 and CDR2 are SGHRS and YFSETQ. Here the CDR3 DNA reads TGCGCCAGCAGCACCACTAGCGGGAAGGAAACAGATACGCAGTATTTT. Amino acids: CASSTTSGKETDTQYF.

This chain uses TRBV12-3 or TRBV12-4 with TRBJ2-7; TRBD1 matches 11 bases. CDR3 length: 12 residues. V trimming: 11 bases; J trimming: 0 bases; junction bases outside the gene matches: 0. CDR3 amino acids: CAGTGGSYEQYV. For the CDR3, the DNA is TGTGCCGGGACAGGGGGCTCCTACGAGCAGTACGTC.

The chain employs TRBV4-2 and TRBJ2-1; 8 bases are a match to TRBD2. Germline V gene sequence: CDR1 LGHNA, CDR2 YNFKEQ. The trim removed 1 base at V and 10 bases at J, leaving 15 bases unmatched. The CDR3 runs to 17 residues. CDR3 amino acids: CASSQGRRLARVEEQFF. Written as DNA, the CDR3 is TGTGCCAGCAGCCAAGGCAGGAGACTAGCGAGGGTTGAGGAGCAGTTCTTC.

Regarding this clonotype: A read error may produce the germline difference seen at one junction end. The genes are TRBV4-2 and TRBJ2-5, with no clear D. CDR3 length: 13 amino acids. The germline V gene encodes CDR1 LGHNA and CDR2 YNFKEQ. CDR3 protein: CASSLPPQGTQYF. The CDR3 bases are TGTGCCAGCAGCCTCCCTCCTCAAGGGACCCAGTACTTC.

This clonotype has a handful of counts. V usage is TRBV20-1 and J usage is TRBJ2-1; TRBD1 is a possible D gene (5 bases). The CDR3 is 14 amino acids. Germline values: CDR1 DFQATT, CDR2 SNEGSKA (reference sequence). The V end lost 1 base, the J end lost 6 bases, and 13 bases lay between the germline ends. The CDR3 loop is CSARGTHELNEQFF. The CDR3 DNA follows: TGCAGTGCTAGAGGGACACACGAACTCAATGAGCAGTTCTTC.

The chain links TRBV10-3 to TRBJ2-5, with TRBD2 matching over 7 bases. Trimming took 5 bases from V and 2 from J; bases not matched to a gene: 17. The CDR3 runs to 18 residues. Germline lookup yields CDR1 ENHRY and CDR2 SYGVKD. This chain's CDR3 is CAISLGRPYEGLQETQYF. CDR3 nucleotide sequence: TGTGCCATCAGTTTGGGCCGCCCATATGAGGGACTACAAGAGACCCAGTACTTC.

The chain recombines TRBV20-1 with TRBJ2-1; TRBD1 might be the D (5 bases). This CDR3 contains 15 residues. The germline V gene encodes CDR1 DFQATT and CDR2 SNEGSKA (reference sequence). Trimming removed 7 bases from V and 3 bases from J, with 19 bases in between. The chain's CDR3 is CSGYFGAGFYNEQFF. Written as DNA, the CDR3 is TGCAGTGGATATTTTGGGGCAGGGTTCTACAATGAGCAGTTCTTC.

In its sample, this clonotype was seen a few times. This chain joins TRBV6-2 or TRBV6-3 and TRBJ2-1, with 9 bases matching TRBD1. This CDR3 is 16 amino acids long. From germline, CDR1 is MNHEY and CDR2 SVGEGT. The V gene end was trimmed by 3 bases and the J gene end by 2 bases; junction bases not matched to a gene: 5. The CDR3 loop reads CASSYRRQGAYNEQFF. The CDR3 DNA reads as TGTGCCAGCAGTTATCGGAGACAGGGGGCCTACAATGAGCAGTTCTTC.

The CDR3, as DNA: TGTGCCAGTAAGGACAGGGCGACAGATACGCAGTATTTT. Protein product: CASKDRATDTQYF. The rearrangement uses TRBV19 and TRBJ2-3, with 8 positions matching TRBD1. This CDR3 has 13 amino acids. CDR1 and CDR2 from the germline V gene are LNHDA and SQIVND (reference sequence). J was trimmed by 3 bases and V by 7 bases; bases with no gene match: 3. The variable domain in full, completed from reference TRBV19 and TRBJ2-3, reads DGGITQSPKYLFRKEGQNVTLSCEQNLNHDAMYWYRQDPGQGLRLIYYSQIVNDFQKGDIAEGYSVSREKKESFPLTVTSAQKNPTAFYLCASKDRATDTQYFGPGTRLTVL.

The DNA of the CDR3 is TGCAGCGTAGCCCAGGGTTCCGATACGCAGTATTTT. Encoded protein: CSVAQGSDTQYF. The gene calls are TRBV29-1 and TRBJ2-3, with a weak D call TRBD1 (5 bases). The CDR3 length is 12 residues. V was pared by 6 bases and J by 6 bases, with 13 bases between. Germline CDR1 and CDR2: SQVTM and ANQGSEA.

This clonotype came up a few times. V usage is TRBV4-1 and J usage is TRBJ1-4; D gene uncertain. Looked up from germline, CDR1 is MGHRA and CDR2 is YSYEKL. Trimming took off 1 base at V and 11 bases at J, with 8 bases between the two ends. The CDR3 totals 12 residues. The CDR3 nucleotides are TGCGCCAGCAGCCAAGTCCGATCGAAACTGTTTTTT. Its translation: CASSQVRSKLFF.

This chain uses TRBV6-6 with TRBJ1-5; the match to TRBD1 covers 7 bases. This CDR3 is built from 13 residues. Germline trimming cut 6 bases from V and 7 bases from J; bases unmatched to any gene: 6. Germline V gene lookup returns CDR1 MNHNY and CDR2 SVGAGI (reference sequence). The CDR3 DNA sequence: TGTGCCAGCAGCGACCGACAGGGCCAGCCCCAGCATTTT. Translating it yields CASSDRQGQPQHF.

This clonotype was recorded a few times. J is TRBJ2-2 and V is TRBV12-3 or TRBV12-4; 16 bases fit TRBD2. The CDR3 is 20 residues long. V lost 7 bases, J lost 6 bases, and 17 bases stayed unmatched. The CDR3 sequence: CASTGISGTSGRGVAGELFF. CDR3 DNA sequence: TGTGCCAGCACGGGCATCTCCGGGACTAGCGGGAGGGGGGTCGCCGGGGAGCTGTTTTTT.

This clonotype has at least ten counts. The rearrangement joins TRBV10-3 to TRBJ2-2; the match to TRBD1 covers 12 bases. Germline-derived CDR1 and CDR2 are ENHRY and SYGVKD. V dropped 5 bases and J dropped 6; count of bases not matched to a gene: 13. This CDR3 has 18 amino acids. Here the CDR3 reads CAISLSGTGGGIAGELFF. As DNA, the CDR3 is TGTGCCATCAGTTTATCCGGGACAGGGGGCGGAATCGCCGGGGAGCTGTTTTTT.

This chain connects TRBV9 to TRBJ1-6; perhaps TRBD1 as D (5 bases). Germline CDR1 reads SGDLS; CDR2 reads YYNGEE. CDR3 length equals 17 residues. V shed 7 bases and J shed 0 bases, with 17 bases lying between them. CDR3 coding DNA: TGTGCCAGCGGGACCCCGGGGGGTTCCTCCTATAATTCACCCCTCCACTTT. This codes for CASGTPGGSSYNSPLHF.

This clonotype was seen a handful of times. This CDR3 is CASSLGETGELFF. The CDR3 nucleotides read TGTGCCAGCAGTTTAGGGGAGACCGGGGAGCTGTTTTTT. The gene calls are TRBV12-3 or TRBV12-4 and TRBJ2-2; maybe TRBD2 (5 bases). There are 13 residues in the CDR3. The V gene lost 1 base and the J gene lost 5 bases, with 5 bases spanning the gap.

This chain links TRBV5-1 with TRBJ2-1, with 12 bases lining up with TRBD2. J gave up 6 bases and V 4 bases, and 11 bases lay outside the gene matches. Germline-derived CDR1 and CDR2 are SGHRS and YFSETQ. The CDR3 has 17 amino acids. The CDR3 bases are TGCGCCAGCAGCAGAGGAAACCTAGCGGGAGGGCCCAATGAGCAGTTCTTC. Its translation: CASSRGNLAGGPNEQFF.

This clonotype has more than one count but fewer than ten. J is TRBJ2-1 and V is TRBV20-1; a possible D gene is TRBD1 (6 bases). The CDR3 consists of 16 residues. Germline assignment: CDR1 DFQATT and CDR2 SNEGSKA (reference sequence). V was shortened by 1 base and J by 2 bases, with 15 bases between the two germline ends. The DNA of the CDR3 is TGCAGTGCTAGAGCCCGAGGGGGAGTCGCCTACAATGAGCAGTTCTTC. Translated, it gives CSARARGGVAYNEQFF.

This clonotype was counted between two and nine times. The gene calls are TRBV6-1 and TRBJ1-1; D not resolved. V was pared by 5 bases and J by 5 bases, with 15 bases between. Germline CDR1 is MNHNS and CDR2 is SASEGT. CDR3 length equals 14 residues. The CDR3 is CASSQTGSWTEAFF. In DNA form, the CDR3 reads TGTGCCAGCAGTCAGACCGGGTCGTGGACTGAAGCTTTCTTT.

V gene TRBV28 combines with J gene TRBJ2-1; 10 nucleotides match TRBD1. Germline V lookup: CDR1 MDHEN, CDR2 SYDVKM. The ends lost 10 bases at V and 8 bases at J; junction bases unmatched: 11. There are 14 residues in the CDR3. CDR3 nucleotides: TGTGCCACCTATCCCGGGACAGGGGTGCATGAGCAGTTCTTC. Translated, it gives CATYPGTGVHEQFF.

This clonotype was detected many times. The gene calls are TRBV24-1 and TRBJ2-5; no definite D call. Germline CDR1 reads KGHDR; CDR2 reads SFDVKD. V gave up 3 bases and J gave up 4 bases, with 5 bases separating them. The CDR3 loop spans 12 amino acids. The CDR3 region has the DNA TGTGCCACCAGTGATCGTATAGAGACCCAGTACTTC. Protein product: CATSDRIETQYF.

The chain couples TRBV10-3 to TRBJ2-2; D possibly uses TRBD1 or TRBD2 (6 bases each). V lost 6 bases and J 6 bases, leaving 20 bases between the germline ends. The CDR3 extends over 16 amino acids. CDR1 ENHRY and CDR2 SYGVKD come from the germline V gene. The CDR3 bases are TGTGCCATCAGCCCTGGGGGGACAAAGCTACCCGGGGAGCTGTTTTTT. It is translated as CAISPGGTKLPGELFF.

This clonotype was seen many times. V usage is TRBV5-1 and J usage is TRBJ1-5; possible D gene TRBD1, 5 bases. This CDR3 has 15 residues. The germline gives CDR1 SGHRS, CDR2 YFSETQ. The germline V and J ends were trimmed by 0 bases and 0 bases, with 7 bases remaining between them. CDR3 protein: CASSLEGHSNQPQHF. The CDR3 DNA follows: TGCGCCAGCAGCTTGGAGGGGCATAGCAATCAGCCCCAGCATTTT. The full variable domain, its missing parts supplied by reference TRBV5-1 and TRBJ1-5, is KAGVTQTPRYLIKTRGQQVTLSCSPISGHRSVSWYQQTPGQGLQFLFEYFSETQRNKGNFPGRFSGRQFSNSRSEMNVSTLELGDSALYLCASSLEGHSNQPQHFGDGTRLSIL.

V gene TRBV9 combines with J gene TRBJ2-2, with a weak D call TRBD1 (6 bases). Germline CDR1 reads SGDLS; CDR2 reads YYNGEE. The CDR3 extends over 16 amino acids. V was shortened by 1 base and J by 3 bases, with 13 bases between the two germline ends. CDR3 protein: CASSVLRTAYTGELFF. DNA of the CDR3: TGTGCCAGCAGCGTACTTAGGACAGCCTACACCGGGGAGCTGTTTTTT.